A selection of T cell receptor beta chains follows, all from one sample in a study of CD8+ T cells in alopecia areata. Sequenced by immunoSEQ multiplex PCR; TCRdb stores in-frame clones only, minus some. The repertoire has approximately 91,000 clones, around two fifths of them found once; the top ten carry around 0.8%. The sequencing sample was made of CD4+ T cells sorted from blood. All receptors come from a human donor with alopecia areata. The CDR3 runs from the conserved cysteine through the conserved F or W. The D gene is left open where the match is weak. Clone size is stated in some rows and not others, as once, few, many or a class when expanded.

abundance: .; j_gene: TRBJ1-2; d_gene: .; v_gene: TRBV9; CDR3nt: TGTGCCAGCGGAGGCAGGACCCAGGGGGGCTACACCTTC; CDR3aa: CASGGRTQGGYTF
abundance: few; j_gene: TRBJ1-2; d_gene: .; v_gene: TRBV29-1; CDR3nt: TGCAGCGCCCAGGGGAACTATGGCTACACCTTC; CDR3aa: CSAQGNYGYTF
abundance: .; j_gene: TRBJ2-5; d_gene: TRBD2; v_gene: TRBV29-1; CDR3nt: TGCAGCGTACAGGGACTAGCGGACCAAGAGACCCAGTACTTC; CDR3aa: CSVQGLADQETQYF
abundance: .; j_gene: TRBJ1-1; d_gene: .; v_gene: TRBV7-9; CDR3nt: TGTGCCAGCAGCTTTATAGGGGACACTGAAGCTTTCTTT; CDR3aa: CASSFIGDTEAFF
abundance: few; j_gene: TRBJ2-2; d_gene: .; v_gene: TRBV2; CDR3nt: TGTGCCAGCACGGCCGCGGGCGCCGGGGAGCTGTTTTTT; CDR3aa: CASTAAGAGELFF
abundance: medium-sized; j_gene: TRBJ2-6; d_gene: .; v_gene: TRBV29-1; CDR3nt: TGCAGCGTTGTCCGATCTGGGGCCAACGTCCTGACTTTC; CDR3aa: CSVVRSGANVLTF
abundance: few; j_gene: TRBJ2-7; d_gene: .; v_gene: TRBV4-1; CDR3nt: TGCGCCAGCAGCCTACAAACAGGGTACGAGCAGTACTTC; CDR3aa: CASSLQTGYEQYF
abundance: few; j_gene: TRBJ2-3; d_gene: .; v_gene: TRBV7-2; CDR3nt: TGTGCCAGCGCCGGGACTCAGGGGGCAGATACGCAGTATTTT; CDR3aa: CASAGTQGADTQYF
abundance: few; j_gene: TRBJ1-2; d_gene: .; v_gene: TRBV4-1; CDR3nt: TGCGCCAGCAGCCAAGTGCAGTCAAGTTATGGCTACACCTTC; CDR3aa: CASSQVQSSYGYTF
abundance: .; j_gene: TRBJ2-7; d_gene: .; v_gene: TRBV29-1; CDR3nt: TGCAGCGTGGTAACGTCGGGGAGGCTGGTCGAGCAGTACTTC; CDR3aa: CSVVTSGRLVEQYF
abundance: .; j_gene: TRBJ1-5; d_gene: .; v_gene: TRBV29-1; CDR3nt: TGCAGCGTTGCAGGAGTCGGACAGCCCCAGCATTTT; CDR3aa: CSVAGVGQPQHF
abundance: .; j_gene: TRBJ2-1; d_gene: .; v_gene: TRBV29-1; CDR3nt: TGCAGCGTTGGTACGAGCTCCTACAATGAGCAGTTCTTC; CDR3aa: CSVGTSSYNEQFF
abundance: .; j_gene: TRBJ1-4; d_gene: .; v_gene: TRBV7-2; CDR3nt: TGTGCCAGCAGCCCCTGGGGGACCCAGAACACGCGGGAAGAAAAACTGTTTTTT; CDR3aa: CASSPWGTQNTREEKLFF
abundance: .; j_gene: TRBJ2-2; d_gene: .; v_gene: TRBV7-2; CDR3nt: TGTGCCAGCAGCTGGTCCACAGGGAACACCGGGGAGCTGTTTTTT; CDR3aa: CASSWSTGNTGELFF
abundance: .; j_gene: TRBJ2-3; d_gene: TRBD2; v_gene: TRBV29-1; CDR3nt: TGCAGCGTTGAAGTACGCAAGACTAGCGGGAGGACAGATACGCAGTATTTT; CDR3aa: CSVEVRKTSGRTDTQYF
abundance: few; j_gene: TRBJ1-2; d_gene: .; v_gene: TRBV29-1; CDR3nt: TGCAGCGTGACCCCAAGAGCCTCTAACTATGGCTACACCTTC; CDR3aa: CSVTPRASNYGYTF
abundance: few; j_gene: TRBJ2-6; d_gene: TRBD2; v_gene: TRBV28; CDR3nt: TGTGCCAGCAGTCCTCCAACACTAGCGGGAGAAAACTCTGGGGCCAACGTCCTGACTTTC; CDR3aa: CASSPPTLAGENSGANVLTF
abundance: .; j_gene: TRBJ2-3; d_gene: .; v_gene: TRBV9; CDR3nt: TGTGCCAGCAGCGTAGGGGTGGGAAAGGCAGATACGCAGTATTTT; CDR3aa: CASSVGVGKADTQYF
abundance: .; j_gene: TRBJ2-5; d_gene: .; v_gene: TRBV6-6; CDR3nt: TGTGCCAGCAGTTACTCCCGGGAGACCCAGTACTTC; CDR3aa: CASSYSRETQYF
abundance: .; j_gene: TRBJ2-1; d_gene: .; v_gene: TRBV29-1; CDR3nt: TGCAGCGTTTTTTACATCGTATCTACATCCTACAATGAGCAGTTCTTC; CDR3aa: CSVFYIVSTSYNEQFF
abundance: .; j_gene: TRBJ2-6; d_gene: .; v_gene: TRBV28; CDR3nt: TGTGCCAGCAGCCGCATCATTCCAGGCTCTGGGGCCAACGTCCTGACTTTC; CDR3aa: CASSRIIPGSGANVLTF
abundance: .; j_gene: TRBJ2-5; d_gene: .; v_gene: TRBV7-9; CDR3nt: TGTGCCAGCTTAGGGGGAGAGACCCAGTACTTC; CDR3aa: CASLGGETQYF
abundance: .; j_gene: TRBJ1-5; d_gene: .; v_gene: TRBV30; CDR3nt: TGTGCCTGGCACAATGGGGGCAATCAGCCCCAGCATTTT; CDR3aa: CAWHNGGNQPQHF
abundance: few; j_gene: TRBJ1-4; d_gene: .; v_gene: TRBV23-1; CDR3nt: TGCGCCAGCAGTCAATCCGGAGGGTTT; CDR3aa: CASSQSGGF
abundance: .; j_gene: TRBJ2-7; d_gene: .; v_gene: TRBV29-1; CDR3nt: TGCAGCGCTAAGTGGCGGGAATTGAACGAGCAGTACTTC; CDR3aa: CSAKWRELNEQYF
abundance: .; j_gene: TRBJ2-7; d_gene: .; v_gene: TRBV29-1; CDR3nt: TGCAGCGTTGTCATGACGGGGGCATACGAGCAGTACTTC; CDR3aa: CSVVMTGAYEQYF
abundance: once; j_gene: TRBJ2-2; d_gene: TRBD1; v_gene: TRBV6-5; CDR3nt: TGTGCCAGCACGGGGACAGGGGGCACCGGGGAGCTGTTTTTT; CDR3aa: CASTGTGGTGELFF
abundance: .; j_gene: TRBJ1-4; d_gene: .; v_gene: TRBV29-1; CDR3nt: TGCAGCGCTGCAACTAATGAAAAACTGTTTTTT; CDR3aa: CSAATNEKLFF
abundance: few; j_gene: TRBJ2-7; d_gene: TRBD2; v_gene: TRBV29-1; CDR3nt: TGCAGCGTTGGTAGCGGGGGTACCGGCGAGCAGTACTTC; CDR3aa: CSVGSGGTGEQYF
abundance: few; j_gene: TRBJ2-2; d_gene: .; v_gene: TRBV7-2; CDR3nt: TGTGCCAGCAGCTTAGATAGGCTGGGGGAGCTGTTTTTT; CDR3aa: CASSLDRLGELFF
abundance: few; j_gene: TRBJ2-2; d_gene: TRBD2; v_gene: TRBV13; CDR3nt: TGTGCCAGCAGGGAGGAGGGACTAGTTTCGACCGGGGAGCTGTTTTTT; CDR3aa: CASREEGLVSTGELFF
abundance: .; j_gene: TRBJ1-5; d_gene: TRBD1; v_gene: TRBV29-1; CDR3nt: TGCAGCGTCGGACAGGGGTGGCAGCCCCAGCATTTT; CDR3aa: CSVGQGWQPQHF
abundance: .; j_gene: TRBJ2-3; d_gene: TRBD1; v_gene: TRBV7-6; CDR3nt: TGTGCCAGCAGTTTCACCCGGCAGGGGGCCCCGGAAGATACGCAGTATTTT; CDR3aa: CASSFTRQGAPEDTQYF
abundance: .; j_gene: TRBJ2-5; d_gene: TRBD1; v_gene: TRBV13; CDR3nt: TGTGCCAGCAGCTACAGGGGGGAGACCCAGTACTTC; CDR3aa: CASSYRGETQYF
abundance: .; j_gene: TRBJ1-5; d_gene: TRBD1; v_gene: TRBV30; CDR3nt: TGTGCCTTGGGACAGGACCGCAATCAGCCCCAGCATTTT; CDR3aa: CALGQDRNQPQHF
abundance: once; j_gene: TRBJ2-5; d_gene: TRBD1; v_gene: TRBV30; CDR3nt: TGTGCCTGGGGGTCCGGACAGGCCAATCCTCAGTACTTC; CDR3aa: CAWGSGQANPQYF
abundance: once; j_gene: TRBJ2-7; d_gene: TRBD1; v_gene: TRBV29-1; CDR3nt: TGCAGCGTGGGGACAGGCGAGAGGCAGTACTTC; CDR3aa: CSVGTGERQYF
abundance: few; j_gene: TRBJ2-4; d_gene: TRBD1; v_gene: TRBV2; CDR3nt: TGTGCCAGCAGGATCCTGACAGGGTTGGCGTACTTC; CDR3aa: CASRILTGLAYF
abundance: .; j_gene: TRBJ1-4; d_gene: .; v_gene: TRBV7-2; CDR3nt: TGTGCCAGCAGCTTAGACTCAACTAATGAAAAACTGTTTTTT; CDR3aa: CASSLDSTNEKLFF
abundance: .; j_gene: TRBJ2-1; d_gene: .; v_gene: TRBV29-1; CDR3nt: TGCAGCGCGCGGGACACCCGTCAGGGTGAGCAGTTCTTC; CDR3aa: CSARDTRQGEQFF
abundance: few; j_gene: TRBJ2-7; d_gene: .; v_gene: TRBV5-1; CDR3nt: TGCGCCAGCAGCTCTGGAGGGGGCTACGAGCAGTACTTC; CDR3aa: CASSSGGGYEQYF
abundance: .; j_gene: TRBJ2-7; d_gene: TRBD1; v_gene: TRBV29-1; CDR3nt: TGCAGCGTTGCGTATACTAAACAGGGGAACCCCTACGAGCAGTACTTC; CDR3aa: CSVAYTKQGNPYEQYF
abundance: .; j_gene: TRBJ2-1; d_gene: TRBD2; v_gene: TRBV6-8; CDR3nt: TGTGCCAGCAGTTACTCAAGGACTAGCGATCACAATGAGCAGTTCTTC; CDR3aa: CASSYSRTSDHNEQFF
abundance: .; j_gene: TRBJ2-3; d_gene: .; v_gene: TRBV4-1; CDR3nt: TGCGCCAGCAGCCTCCATGGGTCCGCAACAGATACGCAGTATTTT; CDR3aa: CASSLHGSATDTQYF
abundance: .; j_gene: TRBJ2-2; d_gene: .; v_gene: TRBV29-1; CDR3nt: TGCAGCGTTGAATCACACGCAACCGGGGAGCTGTTTTTT; CDR3aa: CSVESHATGELFF
abundance: .; j_gene: TRBJ2-5; d_gene: TRBD1; v_gene: TRBV6-5; CDR3nt: TGTGCCAGCAGTTACGCCTCTACGGACAGGCCAGGGACCCAGTACTTC; CDR3aa: CASSYASTDRPGTQYF
abundance: few; j_gene: TRBJ2-7; d_gene: .; v_gene: TRBV29-1; CDR3nt: TGCAGCGTTGATCGGGGGGCCTCCTACGAGCAGTACTTC; CDR3aa: CSVDRGASYEQYF
abundance: few; j_gene: TRBJ2-7; d_gene: TRBD1; v_gene: TRBV5-6; CDR3nt: TGTGCCAGCAGCTACTGGCCGGGACAGGGTAGCGAGCAGTACTTC; CDR3aa: CASSYWPGQGSEQYF
abundance: few; j_gene: TRBJ1-1; d_gene: .; v_gene: TRBV29-1; CDR3nt: TGCAGCGCCATGGGTCTTATGATCACTGAAGCTTTCTTT; CDR3aa: CSAMGLMITEAFF
abundance: .; j_gene: TRBJ2-7; d_gene: .; v_gene: TRBV9; CDR3nt: TGTGCCAGCAGCGTATCTGCGGGGTACGAGCAGTACTTC; CDR3aa: CASSVSAGYEQYF
abundance: .; j_gene: TRBJ2-3; d_gene: .; v_gene: TRBV29-1; CDR3nt: TGCAGCGTTGCGGGAATTGTCACAGATACGCAGTATTTT; CDR3aa: CSVAGIVTDTQYF